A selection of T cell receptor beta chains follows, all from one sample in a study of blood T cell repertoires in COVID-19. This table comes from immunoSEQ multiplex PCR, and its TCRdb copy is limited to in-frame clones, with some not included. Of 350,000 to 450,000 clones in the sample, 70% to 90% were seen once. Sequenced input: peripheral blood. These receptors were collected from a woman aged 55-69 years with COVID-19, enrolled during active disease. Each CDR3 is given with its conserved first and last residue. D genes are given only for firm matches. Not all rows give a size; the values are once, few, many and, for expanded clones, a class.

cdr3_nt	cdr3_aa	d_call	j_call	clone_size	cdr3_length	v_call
TGTGCCTGGACCCTGGGAAGAGCAGGGGACATGGATTCACCCCTCCACTTT	CAWTLGRAGDMDSPLHF	NA	TRBJ1-6	NA	17	TRBV30
TGTGCCAGCAGTTCAGGGGACAGGGGGGGCAATCAGCCCCAGCATTTT	CASSSGDRGGNQPQHF	TRBD1	TRBJ1-5	NA	16	TRBV6-2/TRBV6-3
TGTGCCAGCAGCTTAAAAGGGGACTATGGCTACACCTTC	CASSLKGDYGYTF	NA	TRBJ1-2	once	13	TRBV7-8
TGTGCCACTGCTAGCGGGGGGGTCCGGGTGACCCAGTACTTC	CATASGGVRVTQYF	TRBD2	TRBJ2-5	NA	14	TRBV10-3
TGCGCCAGCAGCTTGGGACAGGGGATTCTCATTCAAGAGACCCAGTACTTC	CASSLGQGILIQETQYF	TRBD1	TRBJ2-5	once	17	TRBV5-1
TGTGCCAGCAGCTTCAGGTCACTGGACTATGGCTACACCTTC	CASSFRSLDYGYTF	NA	TRBJ1-2	NA	14	TRBV5-7
TGTGCCACCAGCAGGGCCAGGGTTGTCGAGCAGTACTTC	CATSRARVVEQYF	NA	TRBJ2-7	NA	13	TRBV15
TGTGCCAGCAGTGGAGGGACGGGGAGCTCCTACAATGAGCAGTTCTTC	CASSGGTGSSYNEQFF	NA	TRBJ2-1	NA	16	TRBV27
TGTGCCAGCAGTTTCAGCCCCCCGGGACAGCCCCAGCATTTT	CASSFSPPGQPQHF	NA	TRBJ1-5	NA	14	TRBV27
TGCGCCAGCAGCCAATCACAGGGTTGGGAAAAACTGTTTTTT	CASSQSQGWEKLFF	NA	TRBJ1-4	few	14	TRBV4-1
TGTGCCAGCAGTTACTTAGGGGGGGCCTTTGGTGAGCAGTTCTTC	CASSYLGGAFGEQFF	NA	TRBJ2-1	once	15	TRBV6-5
TGCGCCAGCGGAATCGGACAGGGGCAAGAGACCCAGTACTTC	CASGIGQGQETQYF	TRBD1	TRBJ2-5	NA	14	TRBV5-1
TGTGCCAGCAGCTACGACAGGAGCAATCAGCCCCAGCATTTT	CASSYDRSNQPQHF	NA	TRBJ1-5	NA	14	TRBV6-5
TGTGCCAGCAGCCTAGACAGGGTCGGTGGCTACACCTTC	CASSLDRVGGYTF	TRBD1	TRBJ1-2	NA	13	TRBV6-5
TGTGCCAGCAGCTTGCGCGGGGGGACAAACACCGGGGAGCTGTTTTTT	CASSLRGGTNTGELFF	TRBD2	TRBJ2-2	NA	16	TRBV11-3
TGTGCCAGCAGTTTATCGCCCGGGGGGGCTGAAGCTTTCTTT	CASSLSPGGAEAFF	NA	TRBJ1-1	NA	14	TRBV27
TGCGCCAGCAGTGAGTCTATAGGGAGGAGGACTGAAGCTTTCTTT	CASSESIGRRTEAFF	NA	TRBJ1-1	NA	15	TRBV10-1
TGTGCCAGCAGCCAACTAGCGATCGGGGAGCTGTTTTTT	CASSQLAIGELFF	TRBD2	TRBJ2-2	NA	13	TRBV2
TGTGCCAGCAGCACGGGACTAGCGGGGGTCACAGATACGCAGTATTTT	CASSTGLAGVTDTQYF	TRBD2	TRBJ2-3	NA	16	TRBV7-2
TGTGCCAGTAGTATGTCGCAGGGAAGCGGGGAGCTGTTTTTT	CASSMSQGSGELFF	NA	TRBJ2-2	NA	14	TRBV19
TGTGCCAGCAGTTACTCTCTAGCGTTCGGTTACAATGAGCAGTTCTTC	CASSYSLAFGYNEQFF	NA	TRBJ2-1	NA	16	TRBV6-5
TGCGCCAGCAGCTTGGCTGCGACACCGAACACTGAAGCTTTCTTT	CASSLAATPNTEAFF	NA	TRBJ1-1	NA	15	TRBV5-1
TGCGCCAGCAGCTTGGGGAAACAGGGGGCGGCAACTAATGAAAAACTGTTTTTT	CASSLGKQGAATNEKLFF	TRBD1	TRBJ1-4	NA	18	TRBV5-1
TGTGCCAGCAATAACTTGGAGGGGTCTGGCTACACCTTC	CASNNLEGSGYTF	NA	TRBJ1-2	NA	13	TRBV12-3/TRBV12-4
TGTGCCAGCGGGGGGGACGGAATTAATGAAAAACTGTTTTTT	CASGGDGINEKLFF	NA	TRBJ1-4	NA	14	TRBV25-1
TGTGCCAGCAGCCTTGGGGCGGAGGGACAGCCCCAGCATTTT	CASSLGAEGQPQHF	NA	TRBJ1-5	NA	14	TRBV6-5
TGTGCCAGCAGCTTCCGAGGGGAGGCTATATGGGGCCAGTACTTC	CASSFRGEAIWGQYF	NA	TRBJ2-5	NA	15	TRBV7-2
TGTGCCAGCAGTGAAGCGCTCACAGACTATGGCTACACCTTC	CASSEALTDYGYTF	NA	TRBJ1-2	NA	14	TRBV6-1
TGTGCCAGCAGCACGGTTCAGGGGACCCAGTACTTC	CASSTVQGTQYF	NA	TRBJ2-5	NA	12	TRBV5-4